Shown below are 7 T cell receptor beta chains from a single sample sequenced in a study of beta chain features in type 1 diabetes. TCRB transcripts that were expressed got sequenced, as all of the isolated RNA had been reverse transcribed. The protocol was immunoSEQ multiplex PCR, while the TCRdb copy is restricted to in-frame clones and leaves out a portion. The top ten clones hold roughly 0.69% of a sample with 110,000 to 150,000 clones, approximately 9.2% of them seen once. Sequencing was carried out using central memory CD4+ T cells from blood. Receptors originate from a man between 18 and 29 years old in good health.

This clone has a handful of counts. Other DNA sequences in the sample encode the same CDR3. This sequence joins TRBV7-9 and TRBJ1-5, with D uncertain. V lost 2 bases to trimming and J lost 4 bases, with 6 bases between them. The CDR3 sequence is 13 residues long. The V gene's germline CDR1 is SEHNR and CDR2 FQNEAQ (reference sequence). The CDR3, as DNA: TGTGCCAGCAGCTTATCGGGGAATCAGCCCCAGCATTTT. This gives the protein CASSLSGNQPQHF.

This rearrangement joins TRBV2 to TRBJ2-3, with D uncertain. V lost 4 bases to trimming and J lost 0 bases, with 8 bases between them. The CDR3 covers 14 residues. CDR1 and CDR2 (germline): SNHLY, FYNNEI. CDR3 residues: CASSVGRSTDTQYF. In nucleotides, the CDR3 is TGTGCCAGCAGTGTTGGCAGAAGCACAGATACGCAGTATTTT.

This clone turned up a few times. This chain joins TRBV7-6 and TRBJ2-7, with TRBD1 identical over 10 bases. From germline, CDR1 is SGHVS and CDR2 FNYEAQ. CDR3 size: 15 residues. V shed 5 bases and J 1 base; nucleotides not matched to a gene: 5. The CDR3 loop is CASSRGQGGSYEQYF. The DNA for the CDR3 is TGTGCCAGCAGCCGAGGACAGGGGGGATCCTACGAGCAGTACTTC.

The chain joins TRBV7-2 to TRBJ2-5; tentatively, D is TRBD2 (6 bases). Germline V CDR1 and CDR2: SGHTA, FQGNSA. This CDR3 contains 15 residues. V lost 3 bases to trimming and J lost 6 bases, with 17 bases between them. The CDR3 spells CASSFPARTMKTQYF. The CDR3 nucleotides are TGTGCCAGCAGCTTTCCCGCCAGGACTATGAAGACCCAGTACTTC.

This clone turned up a few times. The rearrangement links TRBV5-1 to TRBJ1-1; D is uncertain. This CDR3 has 12 amino acids. V was shortened by 4 bases and J by 2 bases, with 6 bases between the two germline ends. Germline loops: CDR1 SGHRS, CDR2 YFSETQ. CDR3 bases: TGCGCCAGCAGCGTAGATAACACTGAAGCTTTCTTT. This sequence encodes CASSVDNTEAFF.

The CDR3 loop is CASSFGLSSYNEQFF. The DNA of the CDR3 is TGTGCCAGCAGCTTTGGACTTAGCTCCTACAATGAGCAGTTCTTC. This sequence joins TRBV11-3 and TRBJ2-1, with D perhaps TRBD2 (5 bases). CDR3 length: 15 residues. The germline V gene encodes CDR1 SGHNT and CDR2 YENEEA. V was pared by 3 bases and J by 0 bases, with 9 bases between.

The sample holds a few counts of this clone. The chain uses TRBV7-6 and TRBJ2-5; 13 nucleotides match TRBD2. The V segment lost 5 bases and the J segment 2 bases; nucleotides outside the gene matches: 2. The CDR3 covers 15 residues. Germline lookup yields CDR1 SGHVS and CDR2 FNYEAQ. CDR3 sequence: CASSPLAGGQETQYF. The CDR3 DNA follows: TGTGCCAGCAGCCCACTAGCGGGGGGGCAAGAGACCCAGTACTTC.